The 19 T cell receptor beta chains below were found in one sample sequenced in a study of blood T cell repertoires in COVID-19. Clones were read by immunoSEQ multiplex PCR, and TCRdb kept only the in-frame ones, dropping some. The sample includes 310,000 or so clones, about 86% of them seen just once. Sequenced material: peripheral blood. Source of these receptors: a woman between 45 and 60 years old with acute or convalescent COVID-19.

The V gene is TRBV9, the J gene TRBJ2-2, with 8 bases that match TRBD2. The length of the CDR3 is 17 residues. The germline V gene has CDR1 SGDLS and CDR2 YYNGEE. The junction had 9 bases not matched to a gene; V was cut back by 1 base and J by 4 bases. As DNA, the CDR3 is TGTGCCAGCAGCGTATCGACAAGCGGGAGTATCACCGGGGAGCTGTTTTTT. Its translation is CASSVSTSGSITGELFF.

The chain carries TRBV10-3 and TRBJ2-4; D is perhaps TRBD1 (6 bases). Trimming pared 6 bases from V and 8 bases from J, leaving 14 bases between. From germline, CDR1 is ENHRY and CDR2 SYGVKD. The CDR3 extends over 13 amino acids. Here the CDR3 reads CAIRGHGEDIQYF. The CDR3 nucleotides are TGTGCCATCAGGGGACACGGTGAGGACATTCAGTACTTC.

The chain combines TRBV6-5 with TRBJ1-2; TRBD1 aligns across 8 bases. The CDR3 sequence is 14 residues long. The V and J ends lost 5 bases and 8 bases, in that order; junction bases with no gene match: 10. Germline CDR1 is MNHEY and CDR2 is SVGAGI. CDR3 region: CASSRGQAARGYTF. DNA for the CDR3: TGTGCCAGCAGTAGGGGACAGGCCGCTAGAGGCTACACCTTC.

The rearrangement joins TRBV11-2 to TRBJ2-3, with TRBD2 matching over 8 bases. V lost 2 bases to trimming and J lost 1 base; unmatched junction nucleotides: 5. Germline V lookup: CDR1 SGHAT, CDR2 FQNNGV. There are 16 residues in the CDR3. Written as DNA, the CDR3 is TGTGCCAGCAGCTTAAGCGGGGGTATTGGCACAGATACGCAGTATTTT. It codes for CASSLSGGIGTDTQYF.

The chain links TRBV28 to TRBJ2-1, with D perhaps TRBD2 (6 bases). Germline values: CDR1 MDHEN, CDR2 SYDVKM. Trimming stripped 4 bases from V and 1 base from J, with 14 bases between. CDR3 length: 16 residues. CDR3 nucleotides: TGTGCCAGCAGTTCATATAGCGGAGAATCCTACAATGAGCAGTTCTTC. Its protein product is CASSSYSGESYNEQFF.

The chain is built from TRBV10-3 and TRBJ2-3; maybe TRBD1 (6 bases). Trimming removed 3 bases from V and 3 bases from J, with 13 bases in between. The CDR3 extends over 15 amino acids. The germline CDR1 and CDR2 sequences are ENHRY and SYGVKD. The CDR3 region has the DNA TGTGCCATCAGTGAATCTCCGGGACAAACAGATACGCAGTATTTT. Its translation: CAISESPGQTDTQYF.

The V call is TRBV5-4, the J call TRBJ1-5; no clear D. The CDR3 consists of 13 residues. Trimming shortened V by 4 bases and J by 7 bases, and 12 bases separated the two germline ends. CDR1 is SGHNT, CDR2 YYREEE, per germline (reference sequence). In DNA form, the CDR3 reads TGTGCCAGCAGCGCGGACCGGGGACAGCCCCAGCATTTT. This gives the protein CASSADRGQPQHF. Supplemented by reference TRBV5-4 and TRBJ1-5, the full variable domain reads ETGVTQSPTHLIKTRGQQVTLRCSSQSGHNTVSWYQQALGQGPQFIFQYYREEENGRGNFPPRFSGLQFPNYSSELNVNALELDDSALYLCASSADRGQPQHFGDGTRLSIL.

The rearrangement joins TRBV10-3 to TRBJ1-2, with a possible D match to TRBD1 (6 bases). In germline, CDR1 is ENHRY, CDR2 SYGVKD. The V end was cut by 3 bases, the J end by 0 bases, with 11 bases between. The CDR3 has 15 residues. The CDR3 loop is CAISDSDRPNYGYTF. The CDR3 bases are TGTGCCATCAGTGACTCCGACAGGCCTAACTATGGCTACACCTTC.

This clone was recorded only once. V and J are TRBV6-1 and TRBJ1-2, with 8 bases matching TRBD1. Germline V lookup: CDR1 MNHNS, CDR2 SASEGT. This CDR3 spans 15 amino acids. The trim removed 0 bases at V and 4 bases at J, leaving 4 bases unmatched. The CDR3 here is CASSEAWTGPYGYTF. CDR3 DNA sequence: TGTGCCAGCAGTGAAGCTTGGACAGGGCCCTATGGCTACACCTTC.

This rearrangement joins TRBV30 to TRBJ2-3; D is possibly TRBD1 (5 bases). Germline V lookup: CDR1 GTSNPN, CDR2 SVGIG (reference sequence). Trimming took 0 bases from V and 4 from J, leaving 11 bases between them. The CDR3 loop spans 14 amino acids. Here the CDR3 reads CAWSVAGAPDTQYF. The CDR3 DNA sequence: TGTGCCTGGAGTGTGGCTGGGGCACCAGATACGCAGTATTTT.

This chain joins TRBV19 and TRBJ2-7; D possibly corresponds to TRBD1 (6 bases). Germline lookup yields CDR1 LNHDA and CDR2 SQIVND (reference sequence). The CDR3 is 13 residues long. V was trimmed by 3 bases and J by 3 bases, leaving 9 bases between them. The CDR3 spells CASSIGTFYEQYF. In nucleotides, the CDR3 is TGTGCCAGTAGTATTGGGACATTCTACGAGCAGTACTTC.

The rearrangement links TRBV30 to TRBJ2-7, with a tentative D call TRBD2 (5 bases). V lost 3 bases and J lost 6, with 21 bases in between. The CDR3 runs 15 residues. Germline lookup yields CDR1 GTSNPN and CDR2 SVGIG (reference sequence). The CDR3 protein is CAWSGRVVREGEQYF. The DNA of the CDR3 is TGTGCCTGGAGCGGTAGGGTGGTTCGAGAGGGCGAGCAGTACTTC.

The chain has TRBV18 and TRBJ1-1, with 11 bases identical to TRBD1. CDR3 length: 16 residues. Germline-derived CDR1 and CDR2 are KGHSH and LQKENI. V dropped 3 bases and J dropped 0; count of bases not matched to a gene: 3. The CDR3 DNA reads as TGTGCCAGCTCACCGGCGGACAGGGGGCTGAACACTGAAGCTTTCTTT. The encoded protein is CASSPADRGLNTEAFF.

The J gene is TRBJ2-1, the V gene TRBV6-6, with TRBD1 identical over 8 bases. The CDR3 covers 16 residues. Looked up from germline, CDR1 is MNHNY and CDR2 is SVGAGI (reference sequence). V gave up 7 bases and J gave up 7 bases; unmatched junction bases: 15. In DNA, the CDR3 is TGTGCCAGCACCGACAGGGGAGGACTACTGGGAAATGAGCAGTTCTTC. This sequence encodes CASTDRGGLLGNEQFF.

The J gene is TRBJ2-1, the V gene TRBV5-4, with 10 bases lining up with TRBD2. The V gene end was trimmed by 5 bases and the J gene end by 5 bases; junction bases not matched to a gene: 1. CDR3 size: 13 residues. Germline V gene lookup returns CDR1 SGHNT and CDR2 YYREEE (reference sequence). The CDR3 here is CASRGLADNEQFF. CDR3 bases: TGTGCCAGCAGAGGACTAGCGGACAATGAGCAGTTCTTC.

This sequence joins TRBV21-1 and TRBJ1-2; TRBD1 reflects the table's D call only, with no check against the DNA. TRBV21-1 is described as a pseudogene. The CDR3 totals 15 residues. CDR3 sequence reads: CASSKDHTGLNGYTF. The CDR3 DNA is TGTGCCAGCAGCAAAGATCACACAGGGCTGAACGGCTACACCTTC.

The chain employs TRBV6-6 and TRBJ2-7; 11 bases fit TRBD1. This CDR3 contains 13 residues. Germline V lookup: CDR1 MNHNY, CDR2 SVGAGI (reference sequence). After removal of 4 bases from V and 6 bases from J, the junction contained 2 bases not matched to a gene. The CDR3, as DNA: TGTGCCAGCAGTTTCGGGACAGGGGGCGAGCAGTACGTC. This codes for CASSFGTGGEQYV.

This chain's CDR3 is CASSLRQEGDYGYTF. CDR3 nucleotides: TGTGCCAGCAGTTTAAGGCAGGAGGGAGACTATGGCTACACCTTC. V and J are TRBV27 and TRBJ1-2, with D hard to call. The germline V gene has CDR1 MNHEY and CDR2 SMNVEV (reference sequence). The CDR3 runs to 15 residues. V was cut by 2 bases and J by 3 bases, with 13 bases left in between.

This chain uses TRBV6-2 or TRBV6-3 with TRBJ1-1; D gene ambiguous. Trimming removed 2 bases from V and 9 bases from J, with 19 bases in between. CDR1 MNHEY and CDR2 SVGEGT come from the germline V gene. This CDR3 region has 15 residues. CDR3 bases: TGTGCCAGCAGTTACCCAGCGGCGAAGCGGGGAAAAGCTTTCTTT. Protein sequence: CASSYPAAKRGKAFF.